This passage covers 28 T cell receptor beta chains from one sample sequenced in a study of blood T cell repertoires in COVID-19. This table comes from immunoSEQ multiplex PCR, and its TCRdb copy is limited to in-frame clones, with some not included. The repertoire holds around 130,000 clones, around four fifths seen once, with less than 4.5% in the top ten. The sample comprised peripheral blood. The source is a woman of 80 years or more with acute or convalescent COVID-19.

The chain links TRBV29-1 to TRBJ1-5, with 10 bases identical to TRBD1. Germline CDR1 reads SQVTM; CDR2 reads ANQGSEA. The CDR3 has 14 amino acids. With V trimmed by 6 bases and J by 3 bases, 5 bases remained unmatched. CDR3 coding DNA: TGCAGCGTCCCGGGACAGGGGTCCAATCAGCCCCAGCATTTT. Translation: CSVPGQGSNQPQHF.

The chain uses TRBV13 and TRBJ2-7, with D possibly matching TRBD1 (5 bases). CDR3 length: 16 residues. V dropped 4 bases and J dropped 1 base, with 17 bases sitting between them. Germline CDR1 is PRHDT and CDR2 is FYEKMQ (reference sequence). CDR3 bases: TGTGCCAGCAGCTCCGCCCGATTGACAGCTTCCTACGAGCAGTACTTC. It specifies CASSSARLTASYEQYF.

CDR3 sequence reads: CASKIWAEETQYF. Written as DNA, the CDR3 is TGTGCCAGCAAGATTTGGGCAGAAGAGACCCAGTACTTC. The chain carries TRBV6-5 and TRBJ2-5; D is unresolved. The CDR3 loop spans 13 amino acids. Germline CDR1 reads MNHEY; CDR2 reads SVGAGI. The V and J ends lost 7 bases and 3 bases respectively, with 12 bases between them.

The chain carries TRBV3-1 (or the pseudogene TRBV3-2) and TRBJ1-1; D is possibly TRBD1 (5 bases). V was pared by 1 base and J by 3 bases, with 18 bases between. The length of the CDR3 is 17 residues. Germline V gene data show CDR1 as LGHDT and CDR2 as YNNKEL (reference sequence). The CDR3 loop is CASSQAGYNLVDTEAFF. DNA of the CDR3: TGTGCCAGCAGCCAAGCAGGGTACAACCTCGTAGACACTGAAGCTTTCTTT.

This rearrangement joins TRBV6-5 to TRBJ2-2; the D gene is possibly TRBD1 (5 bases). V shed 4 bases and J shed 6 bases, with 9 bases lying between them. Looked up from germline, CDR1 is MNHEY and CDR2 is SVGAGI. The CDR3 spans 13 residues. The CDR3 sequence: CASSLRGAGELFF. The CDR3 nucleotides are TGTGCCAGCAGTTTAAGGGGCGCCGGGGAGCTGTTTTTT.

This chain connects TRBV7-9 to TRBJ2-4; TRBD1 agrees at 7 bases. The germline V gene has CDR1 SEHNR and CDR2 FQNEAQ (reference sequence). J lost 0 bases, V lost 5 bases, and 10 bases had no gene match. The CDR3 loop spans 17 amino acids. CDR3 coding DNA: TGTGCCAGCAGCGCGGACAGGTGGGGTTTAGCCAAAAACATTCAGTACTTC. Amino acids: CASSADRWGLAKNIQYF.

V gene TRBV21-1 combines with J gene TRBJ2-7; the table calls TRBD2, which could not be checked here. TRBV21-1 is given as a pseudogene. The CDR3 is 13 amino acids. The CDR3 DNA follows: TGTGCCAGGGACTTTGACGGGAAGCCCGAGCAGTACTTC. Encoded protein: CARDFDGKPEQYF.

This clone was counted a single time. V and J are TRBV11-2 and TRBJ2-5; D not resolved. Trimming took 2 bases from V and 5 from J, leaving 9 bases between them. This CDR3 is 13 amino acids long. Germline CDR1 is SGHAT and CDR2 is FQNNGV. The CDR3 nucleotides are TGTGCCAGCAGCTTAATCGCTCGGGAGACCCAGTACTTC. It yields the protein CASSLIARETQYF.

The chain is built from TRBV30 and TRBJ2-7; D possibly corresponds to TRBD2 (7 bases). Germline CDR1 reads GTSNPN; CDR2 reads SVGIG (reference sequence). The CDR3 is made up of 14 amino acids. V dropped 8 bases and J dropped 3 bases, with 20 bases sitting between them. The CDR3 coding sequence is TGTGCCGGGGCGGGGGCGGGAGCCCTCTACGAGCAGTACTTC. Protein: CAGAGAGALYEQYF. Complete variable domain (other parts from reference TRBV30 and TRBJ2-7): SQTIHQWPATLVQPVGSPLSLECTVEGTSNPNLYWYRQAAGRGLQLLFYSVGIGQISSEVPQNLSASRPQDRQFILSSKKLLLSDSGFYLCAGAGAGALYEQYFGPGTRLTVT.

The chain combines TRBV5-4 with TRBJ1-2, with 8 nucleotides matching TRBD1. The CDR3 is 15 amino acids. Germline V lookup: CDR1 SGHNT, CDR2 YYREEE (reference sequence). The trim removed 0 bases at V and 4 bases at J, leaving 5 bases unmatched. Here the CDR3 DNA reads TGTGCCAGCAGCTTGGGGATACAGGGGGGCTATGGCTACACCTTC. Amino acid sequence: CASSLGIQGGYGYTF.

The CDR3 sequence is CASSLRLDTEAFF. CDR3 sequence (DNA): TGTGCCAGCAGTCTACGACTCGACACTGAAGCTTTCTTT. The rearrangement joins TRBV6-5 to TRBJ1-1; unclear D gene. The V gene's germline CDR1 is MNHEY and CDR2 SVGAGI. V lost 5 bases and J 3 bases, leaving 10 bases between the germline ends. The CDR3 is 13 amino acids.

CDR3: CASSRTGYEQYF. Here the CDR3 DNA reads TGTGCCAGCAGCCGGACAGGGTACGAGCAGTACTTC. The V gene is TRBV7-8, the J gene TRBJ2-7, with 8 positions matching TRBD1. J was trimmed by 4 bases and V by 5 bases; bases with no gene match: 1. The CDR3 length is 12 residues. Germline V lookup: CDR1 SGHVS, CDR2 FQNEAQ. The full variable domain, its missing parts supplied by reference TRBV7-8 and TRBJ2-7, is GAGVSQSPRYKVAKRGQDVALRCDPISGHVSLFWYQQALGQGPEFLTYFQNEAQLDKSGLPSDRFFAERPEGSVSTLKIQRTQQEDSAVYLCASSRTGYEQYFGPGTRLTVT.

The J gene is TRBJ1-5, the V gene TRBV19; no clear D. The CDR3 sequence is 14 residues long. Germline values: CDR1 LNHDA, CDR2 SQIVND (reference sequence). V was clipped by 2 bases and J by 4 bases, with 9 bases between them. CDR3 nucleotide sequence: TGTGCCAGTAGTATAAATGGAGAGAATCAGCCCCAGCATTTT. Amino acid sequence: CASSINGENQPQHF.

The V call is TRBV18, the J call TRBJ2-5, with D possibly TRBD2 on 5 matching bases. The CDR3 consists of 15 residues. Germline CDR1 KGHSH, CDR2 LQKENI. V was cut by 0 bases and J by 5 bases, with 13 bases left in between. The CDR3 region has the DNA TGTGCCAGCTCACCACCAGGGAGCCCTCTGGAGACCCAGTACTTC. Encoded protein: CASSPPGSPLETQYF.

In its sample, this clone was seen a few times. The rearrangement joins TRBV20-1 to TRBJ2-6, with TRBD1 matching over 8 bases. This CDR3 is built from 19 residues. The germline V gene has CDR1 DFQATT and CDR2 SNEGSKA (reference sequence). Trimming cost V 3 bases and J 0 bases; bases outside gene matches: 13. Written as DNA, the CDR3 is TGCAGTGCTAGTCCCCGGACAGGGCAGACCAACTCTGGGGCCAACGTCCTGACTTTC. Translation: CSASPRTGQTNSGANVLTF.

The chain combines TRBV5-1 with TRBJ2-5; 11 nucleotides align to TRBD1. The trim removed 7 bases at V and 1 base at J, leaving 0 bases unmatched. Germline V gene lookup returns CDR1 SGHRS and CDR2 YFSETQ. This CDR3 spans 13 amino acids. The CDR3 loop is CASGTGGQETQYF. In DNA form, the CDR3 reads TGCGCCAGCGGGACAGGGGGCCAAGAGACCCAGTACTTC.

J is TRBJ1-2 and V is TRBV6-5, with D maybe TRBD1 (5 bases). CDR3 size: 13 residues. The germline V gene encodes CDR1 MNHEY and CDR2 SVGAGI. V was pared by 8 bases and J by 7 bases, with 17 bases between. The CDR3 DNA reads TGTGCCAGCGGGGGGGTATCCACTATTGGCTACACCTTC. It is translated as CASGGVSTIGYTF.

V usage is TRBV7-6 and J usage is TRBJ2-5; TRBD2 matches 8 bases. J was trimmed by 4 bases and V by 4 bases; bases with no gene match: 8. The germline CDR1 and CDR2 sequences are SGHVS and FNYEAQ. CDR3 length: 15 residues. The CDR3 reads CASSSRPGGGETQYF. CDR3 DNA sequence: TGTGCCAGCAGCTCCCGACCGGGGGGGGGAGAGACCCAGTACTTC.

This chain joins TRBV5-1 and TRBJ1-1, with D perhaps matching TRBD1 (5 bases). The CDR3 covers 13 residues. Trimming stripped 4 bases from V and 4 bases from J, with 11 bases between. Germline V gene lookup returns CDR1 SGHRS and CDR2 YFSETQ. As DNA, the CDR3 is TGCGCCAGCAGCCCCATTGACAGCACTGAAGCTTTCTTT. Encoded protein: CASSPIDSTEAFF.

A single count supports this clone. A read error may account for a junction end that differs from germline. This sequence joins TRBV28 and TRBJ2-1, with D possibly being TRBD2 (5 bases). This CDR3 has 14 residues. CDR1 is MDHEN, CDR2 SYDVKM, per germline. CDR3 loop: CASEGPTPYNKQFF. DNA for the CDR3: TGTGCCAGCGAGGGCCCTACGCCGTACAATAAGCAGTTCTTC.

This clone came up once. V gene TRBV3-1 (or the pseudogene TRBV3-2) combines with J gene TRBJ1-4; 7 bases fit TRBD1. Germline loops: CDR1 LGHDT, CDR2 YNNKEL (reference sequence). The CDR3 loop spans 14 amino acids. Losses at the gene ends were 7 bases for V and 5 bases for J; bases not matched to a gene: 7. The CDR3 nucleotides are TGTGCCAGCAAGGAGGGGGCGATAAATGAAAAACTGTTTTTT. It specifies CASKEGAINEKLFF.

The chain employs TRBV7-2 and TRBJ2-7; 11 bases are shared with TRBD2. The CDR3 contains 19 residues. V gave up 5 bases and J gave up 3 bases; unmatched junction bases: 18. Germline V gives CDR1 SGHTA, CDR2 FQGNSA. The CDR3: CASSRRRGASGGFHYEQYF. The DNA for the CDR3 is TGTGCCAGCAGCCGCCGCCGGGGGGCTAGCGGGGGGTTCCACTACGAGCAGTACTTC.

The rearrangement links TRBV21-1 to TRBJ2-1; the table's D gene call, TRBD2, was not cross checked with the DNA. TRBV21-1 is a known pseudogene. The CDR3 is 20 amino acids. Written as DNA, the CDR3 is TGTGCCAGCAGCAAAGGCGTGCAGCGGGGGAGACCGTCTCCCTACAATGAGCAGTTCTTC. This translates into CASSKGVQRGRPSPYNEQFF.

The chain couples TRBV4-2 to TRBJ1-2; weak D call: TRBD1 (6 bases). Trimming left V 0 bases short and J 8 bases short, with 13 bases between. This CDR3 spans 14 amino acids. Germline-derived CDR1 and CDR2 are LGHNA and YNFKEQ. The CDR3 spells CASSQDFDGGGYTF. CDR3 nucleotides: TGTGCCAGCAGCCAAGACTTTGATGGGGGCGGCTACACCTTC.

Only a few counts were recorded for this clone. The V and J genes are TRBV18 and TRBJ1-1; D is undetermined. Germline CDR1 reads KGHSH; CDR2 reads LQKENI. V was shortened by 6 bases and J by 1 base, with 21 bases between the two germline ends. CDR3 size: 17 residues. The CDR3 protein is CASSPTLGREGNTEAFF. CDR3 DNA sequence: TGTGCCAGCTCTCCCACTCTTGGCCGTGAGGGGAACACTGAAGCTTTCTTT.

The chain is built from TRBV5-4 and TRBJ1-2; D gene uncertain. This CDR3 has 12 amino acids. CDR1 is SGHNT, CDR2 YYREEE, per germline (reference sequence). The V and J ends lost 0 bases and 2 bases respectively, with 2 bases between them. CDR3 residues: CASSLANYGYTF. Here the CDR3 DNA reads TGTGCCAGCAGCTTGGCGAACTATGGCTACACCTTC. Supplemented by reference TRBV5-4 and TRBJ1-2, the full variable domain reads ETGVTQSPTHLIKTRGQQVTLRCSSQSGHNTVSWYQQALGQGPQFIFQYYREEENGRGNFPPRFSGLQFPNYSSELNVNALELDDSALYLCASSLANYGYTFGSGTRLTVV.

V is TRBV7-2 and J is TRBJ2-1, with D maybe TRBD1 (5 bases). V was cut by 2 bases and J by 2 bases, with 13 bases left in between. CDR3 size: 16 residues. The germline V gene has CDR1 SGHTA and CDR2 FQGNSA. The CDR3: CASSLQSTATYNEQFF. The DNA for the CDR3 is TGTGCCAGCAGCTTACAATCGACAGCAACCTACAATGAGCAGTTCTTC.

The chain combines TRBV10-3 with TRBJ2-5; 7 bases fit TRBD2. Germline V gene data show CDR1 as ENHRY and CDR2 as SYGVKD. This CDR3 is 16 amino acids long. The trim removed 6 bases at V and 0 bases at J, leaving 10 bases unmatched. The DNA for the CDR3 is TGTGCCATCAGGGGGGGGACGGAAGGGAACCAAGAGACCCAGTACTTC. Protein sequence: CAIRGGTEGNQETQYF.